Sequencing of this T cell receptor (beta chain) was carried out in a study of PD-L1 blockade in urothelial cancer. Overall study: Patients started atezolizumab around 2014, 1,200 mg intravenously every 3 weeks. Patients arrived having already received 0 to 3 prior chemotherapy regimens. Analysis of blood occurred 3 weeks (second dose) and 6 weeks after treatment start.

Trimming took 8 bases from V and 6 from J, leaving 13 bases between them. This CDR3 is built from 13 residues. The germline V gene has CDR1 SGHAT and CDR2 FQNNGV. Assay used: immunoSEQ multiplex PCR; TCRdb lists only in-frame clones, some missing. The repertoire has roughly 84,000 clones, around 80% of them found once; the top ten carry around 9.5%. The material was PBMCs, obtained around atezolizumab (anti-PD-L1) treatment. The chain has TRBV11-2 and TRBJ2-2, with D unclear. The TCR originated in a man in his 70s with urothelial cancer. CDR3 bases: TGTGCCAGCCGCCCCGGAGCCCCCGGGGAGCTGTTTTTT. Translated: CASRPGAPGELFF.